One sample yielded the 17 T cell receptor beta chains listed below, sequenced in a study of PD-L1 blockade in urothelial cancer. Sequencing was performed with immunoSEQ multiplex PCR; in TCRdb, only in-frame clones are kept and a portion is missing. The table shows approximately 110,000 clones, with around 90% occurring only once. As to time point: peripheral blood 6 weeks after treatment start. This specimen was PBMCs, taken around atezolizumab (anti-PD-L1) treatment. These TCRs come from a man in his 60s with urothelial cancer.

The gene calls are TRBV27 and TRBJ2-3, with unresolved D. The V end was cut by 0 bases, the J end by 7 bases, with 5 bases between. The germline gives CDR1 MNHEY, CDR2 SMNVEV (reference sequence). The CDR3 runs to 12 residues. The CDR3 protein is CASSLSGNTQYF. The CDR3 DNA sequence: TGTGCCAGCAGTTTATCTGGCAATACGCAGTATTTT.

The V call is TRBV10-1, the J call TRBJ1-1; 7 bases fit TRBD1. V lost 3 bases and J lost 1; bases outside the gene matches: 2. There are 14 residues in the CDR3. From germline, CDR1 is WNHNN and CDR2 SYGVQD (reference sequence). The CDR3 nucleotides read TGCGCCAGCAGTGAAAGGACAGGGAACACTGAAGCTTTCTTT. Its protein is CASSERTGNTEAFF.

The chain recombines TRBV6-4 with TRBJ1-1; D unclear. Germline V gene sequence: CDR1 MRHNA, CDR2 SNTAGT. The germline V and J ends were trimmed by 6 bases and 0 bases, with 8 bases remaining between them. The CDR3 consists of 13 residues. The CDR3 coding sequence is TGTGCCAGCAGCCTGAGGATGAACACTGAAGCTTTCTTT. Translated, it gives CASSLRMNTEAFF.

This chain joins TRBV19 and TRBJ1-2; 8 bases map to TRBD1. The germline CDR1 and CDR2 sequences are LNHDA and SQIVND (reference sequence). This CDR3 comprises 14 residues. V was pared by 5 bases and J by 3 bases, with 5 bases of the junction left unmatched. CDR3: CASSSSGQDYGYTF. The CDR3 nucleotides are TGTGCCAGTAGTTCCTCGGGACAGGACTATGGCTACACCTTC.

The J gene is TRBJ2-7, the V gene TRBV5-4; 7 bases align to TRBD2. V lost 4 bases and J lost 1; bases outside the gene matches: 11. This CDR3 region has 16 residues. In germline, CDR1 is SGHNT, CDR2 YYREEE (reference sequence). The CDR3 region is CASSPGGTGGSYEQYF. The CDR3 DNA is TGTGCCAGCAGCCCCGGGGGGACGGGGGGATCCTACGAGCAGTACTTC.

The chain uses TRBV7-3 and TRBJ2-1; no reliable D call. Per germline, CDR1 SGHTA and CDR2 FQGTGA. The CDR3 consists of 13 residues. Deletions cut 5 bases from V and 7 bases from J, with 12 bases between. This chain's CDR3 is CASSLGKENEQFF. In DNA, the CDR3 is TGTGCCAGCAGCCTCGGAAAGGAGAATGAGCAGTTCTTC.

The gene calls are TRBV7-9 and TRBJ2-7; the match to TRBD1 covers 7 bases. This CDR3 has 15 residues. With 5 bases clipped from V and 3 bases from J, the junction kept 10 bases outside the gene matches. CDR1 is SEHNR, CDR2 FQNEAQ, per germline (reference sequence). The CDR3 sequence: CASSPGQAASYEQYF. CDR3 in DNA: TGTGCCAGCAGCCCCGGACAGGCGGCCAGCTACGAGCAGTACTTC.

This clone was counted a few times. This chain connects TRBV28 to TRBJ2-7; 9 nucleotides align to TRBD2. After removal of 2 bases from V and 3 bases from J, the junction contained 2 bases not matched to a gene. The CDR3 length is 14 residues. Germline V gene data show CDR1 as MDHEN and CDR2 as SYDVKM. Written as DNA, the CDR3 is TGTGCCAGCAGTTTACTAGCGGGGTACTACGAGCAGTACTTC. Amino acid sequence: CASSLLAGYYEQYF.

The V gene is TRBV7-6, the J gene TRBJ1-4; TRBD1 matches 8 bases. Trimming removed 2 bases from V and 6 bases from J; junction bases left unmatched: 8. The CDR3 contains 16 residues. The germline V gene encodes CDR1 SGHVS and CDR2 FNYEAQ. The CDR3 region has the DNA TGTGCCAGCAGCTTAAGGGCAGGACAGGGTGATGAAAAACTGTTTTTT. Residues: CASSLRAGQGDEKLFF.

The gene calls are TRBV7-2 and TRBJ1-5; tentatively, D is TRBD1 (5 bases). This CDR3 is built from 16 residues. Between the trimmed V and J ends, which lost 5 bases and 0 bases, there was a span of 14 bases. In germline, CDR1 is SGHTA, CDR2 FQGNSA. The CDR3 loop reads CASSAQGSRSNQPQHF. CDR3 nucleotides: TGTGCCAGCAGCGCGCAGGGATCGCGTAGCAATCAGCCCCAGCATTTT. The complete variable domain, with remaining parts taken from reference TRBV7-2 and TRBJ1-5, reads GAGVSQSPSNKVTEKGKDVELRCDPISGHTALYWYRQSLGQGLEFLIYFQGNSAPDKSGLPSDRFSAERTGGSVSTLTIQRTQQEDSAVYLCASSAQGSRSNQPQHFGDGTRLSIL.

The gene calls are TRBV5-5 and TRBJ2-7; D is perhaps TRBD1 (6 bases). The CDR3 sequence is 16 residues long. V shed 3 bases and J shed 9 bases, with 25 bases lying between them. Germline loops: CDR1 SGHKS, CDR2 YYEKEE (reference sequence). This CDR3 reads CASSSTAGTHMGVQYF. The CDR3 DNA follows: TGTGCCAGCAGCTCAACCGCCGGGACACACATGGGGGTGCAGTACTTC.

The chain is built from TRBV4-2 and TRBJ2-1; D is unclear. V was cut by 0 bases and J by 4 bases, with 4 bases left in between. Germline V lookup: CDR1 LGHNA, CDR2 YNFKEQ. This CDR3 is 13 amino acids long. CDR3 loop: CASSQDPYNEQFF. The CDR3 coding sequence is TGTGCCAGCAGCCAAGACCCGTACAATGAGCAGTTCTTC.

The rearrangement links TRBV7-2 to TRBJ2-3; TRBD2 agrees at 11 bases. The CDR3 is made up of 18 amino acids. Germline V gene sequence: CDR1 SGHTA, CDR2 FQGNSA. J was trimmed by 4 bases and V by 5 bases; bases with no gene match: 14. The CDR3 here is CASSPRLAGRLNSDTQYF. CDR3 DNA sequence: TGTGCCAGCAGCCCTAGACTAGCGGGGAGATTGAATTCAGATACGCAGTATTTT.

This chain uses TRBV19 with TRBJ2-1; the match to TRBD1 covers 9 bases. V trimming: 4 bases; J trimming: 5 bases; junction bases outside the gene matches: 3. The germline V gene encodes CDR1 LNHDA and CDR2 SQIVND (reference sequence). There are 14 residues in the CDR3. CDR3 in amino acids: CASSTTGGHNEQFF. CDR3 nucleotides: TGTGCCAGTAGTACGACAGGGGGACACAATGAGCAGTTCTTC.

The chain couples TRBV5-5 to TRBJ2-7; D gene unclear. Trimming pared 4 bases from V and 1 base from J, leaving 15 bases between. In germline, CDR1 is SGHKS, CDR2 YYEKEE (reference sequence). The CDR3 is 15 amino acids. CDR3 amino acids: CASSAVGLRSYEQYF. The CDR3 coding sequence is TGTGCCAGCAGCGCCGTGGGCCTTCGTTCCTACGAGCAGTACTTC.

The chain couples TRBV4-3 to TRBJ2-1; 7 nucleotides agree with TRBD2. The CDR3 totals 16 residues. Germline V gives CDR1 LGHNA, CDR2 YSLEER. V lost 0 bases to trimming and J lost 9 bases; unmatched junction nucleotides: 11. The CDR3 loop is CASSQERGSGYGEQFF. The CDR3, as DNA: TGCGCCAGCAGCCAAGAGCGCGGGAGTGGTTACGGTGAGCAGTTCTTC.

This rearrangement joins TRBV5-1 to TRBJ2-2; the match to TRBD1 covers 8 bases. V lost 2 bases, J lost 4 bases, and 7 bases stayed unmatched. There are 16 residues in the CDR3. Germline assignment: CDR1 SGHRS and CDR2 YFSETQ. The CDR3 DNA is TGCGCCAGCAGCTTCAGACAGGGGATTGTCACCGGGGAGCTGTTTTTT. This sequence encodes CASSFRQGIVTGELFF.